A single sample gave rise to the 5 T cell receptor beta chains below, sequenced in a study of cytomegalovirus exposure and HLA in healthy donors. Sequencing was performed with immunoSEQ multiplex PCR; in TCRdb, only in-frame clones are kept and a portion is missing. The sample lists roughly 59,000 clones; roughly 92% were seen once. Sequences were obtained from PBMCs. The receptors originated from a man aged 18 to 35 in good health and CMV-seropositive.

V is TRBV5-6 and J is TRBJ2-7; D uncertain. The V gene's germline CDR1 is SGHDT and CDR2 YYEEEE. The CDR3 totals 11 residues. Trimming shortened V by 3 bases and J by 4 bases, and 5 bases separated the two germline ends. The CDR3 reads CASSSGYEQYF. CDR3 coding DNA: TGTGCCAGCAGCTCCGGGTACGAGCAGTACTTC.

This chain uses TRBV27 with TRBJ1-1; no clear D. This CDR3 contains 15 residues. V was clipped by 4 bases and J by 2 bases, with 14 bases between them. Germline CDR1 and CDR2: MNHEY and SMNVEV (reference sequence). The CDR3 region has the DNA TGTGCCAGCAGTTCCCTCTCAGAAATCAACACTGAAGCTTTCTTT. This sequence encodes CASSSLSEINTEAFF.

The chain recombines TRBV30 with TRBJ2-7; unclear D gene. V was trimmed by 2 bases and J by 7 bases, leaving 9 bases between them. Germline CDR1 reads GTSNPN; CDR2 reads SVGIG (reference sequence). The CDR3 runs 11 residues. The CDR3 loop reads CAWSIGLEQYF. Written as DNA, the CDR3 is TGTGCCTGGAGTATTGGCCTGGAGCAGTACTTC.

The rearrangement uses TRBV30 and TRBJ2-7; TRBD2 agrees at 9 bases. The V and J ends lost 4 bases and 9 bases, in that order; junction bases with no gene match: 10. From germline, CDR1 is GTSNPN and CDR2 SVGIG (reference sequence). The CDR3 spans 13 residues. The CDR3 sequence: CAWKGLAFPAQYF. The CDR3 DNA is TGTGCCTGGAAGGGACTAGCCTTTCCCGCGCAGTACTTC.

This sequence joins TRBV10-2 and TRBJ2-5; D is possibly TRBD2 (6 bases). The CDR3 is made up of 13 amino acids. CDR1 and CDR2 from the germline V gene are WSHSY and SAAADI. The germline V and J ends were trimmed by 3 bases and 1 base, with 6 bases remaining between them. The chain's CDR3 is CASSELAQETQYF. As DNA, the CDR3 is TGCGCCAGCAGTGAACTAGCCCAAGAGACCCAGTACTTC.